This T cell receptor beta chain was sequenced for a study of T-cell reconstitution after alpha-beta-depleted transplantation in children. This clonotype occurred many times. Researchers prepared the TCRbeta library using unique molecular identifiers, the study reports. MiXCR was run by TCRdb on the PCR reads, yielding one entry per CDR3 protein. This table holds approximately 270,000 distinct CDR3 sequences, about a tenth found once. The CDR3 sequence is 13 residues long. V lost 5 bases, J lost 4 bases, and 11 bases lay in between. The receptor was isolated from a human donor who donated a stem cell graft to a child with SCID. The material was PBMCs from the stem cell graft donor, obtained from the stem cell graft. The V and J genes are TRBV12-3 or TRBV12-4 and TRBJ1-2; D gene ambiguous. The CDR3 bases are TGTGCCAGCAGTCCGTCGAGCGGCTATGGCTACACCTTC. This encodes CASSPSSGYGYTF.